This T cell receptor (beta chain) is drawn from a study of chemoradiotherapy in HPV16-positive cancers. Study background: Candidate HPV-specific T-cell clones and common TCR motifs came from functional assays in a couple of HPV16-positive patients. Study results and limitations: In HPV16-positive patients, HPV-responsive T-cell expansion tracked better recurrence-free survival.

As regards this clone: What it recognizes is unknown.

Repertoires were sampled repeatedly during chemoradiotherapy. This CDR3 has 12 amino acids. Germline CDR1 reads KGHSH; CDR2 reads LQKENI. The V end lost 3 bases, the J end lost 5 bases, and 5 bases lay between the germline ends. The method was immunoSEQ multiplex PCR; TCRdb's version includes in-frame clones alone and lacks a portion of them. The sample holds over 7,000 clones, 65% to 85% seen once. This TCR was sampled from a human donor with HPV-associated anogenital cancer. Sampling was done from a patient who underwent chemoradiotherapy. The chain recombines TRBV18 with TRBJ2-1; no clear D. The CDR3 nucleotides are TGTGCCAGCTCACCGCCTGACAATGAGCAGTTCTTC. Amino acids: CASSPPDNEQFF. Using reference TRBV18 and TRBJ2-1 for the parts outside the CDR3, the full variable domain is NAGVMQNPRHLVRRRGQEARLRCSPMKGHSHVYWYRQLPEEGLKFMVYLQKENIIDESGMPKERFSAEFPKEGPSILRIQQVVRGDSAAYFCASSPPDNEQFFGPGTRLTVL.